The TCR beta chain under discussion was sequenced for a study of radiotherapy plus CTLA-4 blockade in lung cancer. Across the whole study: Patients showed objective responses in roughly 19% of cases and disease control in approximately 28%.

Assay: immunoSEQ multiplex PCR; the TCRdb copy retains only in-frame clones and omits some. The data hold tens of thousands of clones, with about 80% observed a single time. Study-level findings and limits: TCR clones originating in tumors grew in number in blood after radiotherapy plus ipilimumab. In blood, early T cell clone dynamics reportedly predicted response best, together with interferon-beta.

Concerning this clone itself: The target antigen is unknown. This same CDR3 is encoded by further DNA sequences in the sample.

The receptor's source is a human donor with non-small cell lung cancer who had a complete response to radiotherapy plus ipilimumab. Sequenced here: peripheral blood, sampled from a patient treated with radiotherapy plus ipilimumab.

CDR3: CASSFLAGTDTQYF. In nucleotides, the CDR3 is TGTGCCAGCAGCTTCCTAGCGGGGACAGATACGCAGTATTTT. The rearrangement links TRBV28 to TRBJ2-3, with 9 bases matching TRBD2. Germline CDR1 MDHEN, CDR2 SYDVKM. This CDR3 spans 14 amino acids. V was pared by 6 bases and J by 3 bases, with 4 bases of the junction left unmatched.